This T cell receptor beta chain was sequenced in a study of blood T cells in healthy people across ages. Regarding the study as a whole: TCR beta diversity was tightly associated with the proportion of naive T cells. Among T cells, TCR beta diversity per million cells dropped roughly linearly as age rose.

The donors, aged roughly 6 to 100, were healthy Caucasians from Russia. For the second PCR, which ran for about 6 to 11 cycles, a sample-barcoded 5' primer and a J-beta primer mix were used. TCRdb reprocessed the 5' RACE reads with MiXCR, giving one entry per CDR3 protein. The profile shows around 710,000 distinct CDR3 sequences, roughly 43% of them singletons. Comment on this clonotype: The target antigen is unknown. The junction departs from the called germline gene at one end, perhaps through a read error.

The CDR3 is 14 amino acids. Germline V gene lookup returns CDR1 LGHDT and CDR2 YNNKEL (reference sequence). The source is a woman aged 55-70 years in good health. The genes are TRBV3-1 and TRBJ1-2; 12 bases agree with TRBD1. Sequencing was performed on blood. The DNA for the CDR3 is TGTGCCTGCAGCCAAGATGGGACAGGGGGCGGCTACACCTTC. Amino acids: CACSQDGTGGGYTF.